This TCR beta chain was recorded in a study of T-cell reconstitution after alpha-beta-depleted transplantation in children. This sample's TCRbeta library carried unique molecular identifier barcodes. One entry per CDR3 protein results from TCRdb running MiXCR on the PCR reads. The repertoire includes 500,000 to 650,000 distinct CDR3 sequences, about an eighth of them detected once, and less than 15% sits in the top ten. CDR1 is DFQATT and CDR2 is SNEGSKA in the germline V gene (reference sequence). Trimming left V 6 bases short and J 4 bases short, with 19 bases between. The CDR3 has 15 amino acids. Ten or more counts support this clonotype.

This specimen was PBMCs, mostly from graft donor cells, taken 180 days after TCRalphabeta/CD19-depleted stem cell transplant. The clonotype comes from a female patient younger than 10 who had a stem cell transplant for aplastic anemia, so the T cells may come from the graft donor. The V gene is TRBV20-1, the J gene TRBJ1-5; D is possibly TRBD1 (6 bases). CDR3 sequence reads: CSARRTAHGNQPQHF. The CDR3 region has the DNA TGCAGTGCAAGAAGGACAGCCCACGGGAATCAGCCCCAGCATTTT.